These 12 T cell receptor beta chains were all obtained from the same sample, sequenced in a study of regulatory T cells in long-lasting Graves disease. Time point reported: newly diagnosed GD, antithyroid drugs for less than 3 months. The TCR library used RNA extracted from PBMCs. Arm-PCR of CDR3 regions and iRepertoire HTBI primers were used to build TCR beta libraries. TCRdb recomputed calls from the multiplex PCR reads with MiXCR, one row per CDR3 protein. The sample includes about half a million distinct CDR3 sequences, about 12% seen only once; the top ten take roughly 8.2%. These data were likewise used in another study, on T cells in Graves' hyperthyroidism and ophthalmopathy.

The sample was peripheral blood mononuclear cells (PBMCs), taken at new diagnosis, from a patient treated with antithyroid drugs. The receptors here all came from a woman aged 30 to 39 with Graves disease.

This clonotype was seen at least ten times. The rearrangement joins TRBV28 to TRBJ2-3; perhaps TRBD2 as D (5 bases). Trimming stripped 5 bases from V and 7 bases from J, with 13 bases between. The CDR3 runs to 13 residues. Germline loops: CDR1 MDHEN, CDR2 SYDVKM. The CDR3 region has the DNA TGTGCCAGCAGTCCGCCCCCGGGAAATACGCAGTATTTT. Protein product: CASSPPPGNTQYF.

This clonotype was detected ten times or more. The V gene is TRBV28, the J gene TRBJ1-1; D remains ambiguous. The V end lost 5 bases, the J end lost 7 bases, and 20 bases lay between the germline ends. The CDR3 is 15 residues long. The V gene's germline CDR1 is MDHEN and CDR2 SYDVKM. CDR3 sequence: CASSPRTLGMSEAFF. The CDR3 nucleotides read TGTGCCAGCAGTCCTCGGACTCTCGGGATGAGTGAAGCTTTCTTT.

To note about this clonotype: This may come from a read error, since a much larger clone is one base off. The chain is built from TRBV12-3 or TRBV12-4 and TRBJ1-1, with a tentative D call TRBD1 (5 bases). Trimming cost V 3 bases and J 6 bases, with 14 bases left between them. The CDR3 is 14 residues long. CDR3 protein: CASSFSGIYAEAFF. The CDR3 DNA reads TGTGCCAGCAGTTTTTCAGGGATCTACGCTGAAGCTTTCTTT.

This clonotype was counted ten times or more. V gene TRBV2 combines with J gene TRBJ1-5; D gene unclear. CDR3 size: 13 residues. CDR1 is SNHLY and CDR2 is FYNNEI in the germline V gene. V lost 1 base and J lost 5, with 6 bases in between. The CDR3 sequence is CASSEDRDQPQHF. In DNA form, the CDR3 reads TGTGCCAGCAGTGAAGACCGGGATCAGCCCCAGCATTTT. The whole variable domain, filled in from reference TRBV2 and TRBJ1-5, reads EPEVTQTPSHQVTQMGQEVILRCVPISNHLYFYWYRQILGQKVEFLVSFYNNEISEKSEIFDDQFSVERPDGSNFTLKIRSTKLEDSAMYFCASSEDRDQPQHFGDGTRLSIL.

The rearrangement uses TRBV10-3 and TRBJ2-3, with D perhaps being TRBD1 or TRBD2 (6 bases each). Germline V gene sequence: CDR1 ENHRY, CDR2 SYGVKD. The CDR3 totals 15 residues. Trimming took 4 bases from V and 3 from J, leaving 14 bases between them. The CDR3 loop is CAISVRGLGTDTQYF. CDR3 coding DNA: TGTGCCATCAGTGTCCGGGGGCTCGGGACAGATACGCAGTATTTT.

This sequence joins TRBV4-3 and TRBJ1-1, with D possibly being TRBD1 (5 bases). Germline V gene lookup returns CDR1 LGHNA and CDR2 YSLEER. V lost 1 base to trimming and J lost 1 base, with 7 bases between them. The CDR3 sequence is 14 residues long. For the CDR3, the DNA is TGCGCCAGCAGCCAAGGACAGACGAACACTGAAGCTTTCTTT. Amino acid sequence: CASSQGQTNTEAFF.

The V gene is TRBV7-9, the J gene TRBJ2-1; 9 bases match TRBD2. CDR1 is SEHNR, CDR2 FQNEAQ, per germline (reference sequence). Trimming removed 1 base from V and 6 bases from J; junction bases left unmatched: 7. The CDR3 extends over 16 amino acids. CDR3 in DNA: TGTGCCAGCAGCTTAGTTCGAGCGGGAGGCCTCAATGAGCAGTTCTTC. Amino acids: CASSLVRAGGLNEQFF.

This clonotype appeared many times. The chain has TRBV11-1 and TRBJ2-1; D is perhaps TRBD1 (6 bases). This CDR3 spans 14 amino acids. Trimming left V 7 bases short and J 4 bases short, with 14 bases between. The germline V gene encodes CDR1 SGHAT and CDR2 FQDESV (reference sequence). The CDR3 protein is CASTLGDTYNEQFF. The CDR3 region has the DNA TGTGCCAGCACCCTTGGGGACACTTACAATGAGCAGTTCTTC.

This clonotype was counted at least ten times. This chain connects TRBV19 to TRBJ2-2; 13 bases are a match to TRBD2. The junction had 6 bases not matched to a gene; V was cut back by 5 bases and J by 6 bases. Germline V gives CDR1 LNHDA, CDR2 SQIVND (reference sequence). This CDR3 region has 16 residues. The CDR3 reads CASSHGLAGDAGELFF. CDR3 nucleotides: TGTGCCAGTAGTCACGGACTAGCGGGAGACGCCGGGGAGCTGTTTTTT.

This clonotype has a count of ten or more. The chain joins TRBV27 to TRBJ2-7; 11 bases align to TRBD2. V dropped 5 bases and J dropped 2; count of bases not matched to a gene: 5. Germline CDR1 MNHEY, CDR2 SMNVEV (reference sequence). The CDR3 is 15 amino acids. CDR3 in DNA: TGTGCCAGCAGTGCACTAGCGGGAGCCACCTACGAGCAGTACTTC. It specifies CASSALAGATYEQYF.

This clonotype has at least ten counts. The V call is TRBV11-1, the J call TRBJ2-2; TRBD2 matches at 10 bases. This CDR3 has 17 amino acids. Germline CDR1 SGHAT, CDR2 FQDESV (reference sequence). V shed 4 bases, J shed 3 bases, and the junction held 8 bases outside the gene matches. The CDR3 coding sequence is TGTGCCAGCAGCTCCCACAGGACTAGCGGCTACACCGGGGAGCTGTTTTTT. Encoded protein: CASSSHRTSGYTGELFF.

This clonotype was seen repeatedly, ten times or more. This chain connects TRBV29-1 to TRBJ1-2, with a possible D match to TRBD1 (6 bases). From germline, CDR1 is SQVTM and CDR2 ANQGSEA. This CDR3 contains 14 residues. V was cut by 2 bases and J by 8 bases, with 18 bases left in between. CDR3 nucleotides: TGCAGCGTTGAACCTCAGTTGGGGGCGGGGGGCTACACCTTC. Its translation: CSVEPQLGAGGYTF.